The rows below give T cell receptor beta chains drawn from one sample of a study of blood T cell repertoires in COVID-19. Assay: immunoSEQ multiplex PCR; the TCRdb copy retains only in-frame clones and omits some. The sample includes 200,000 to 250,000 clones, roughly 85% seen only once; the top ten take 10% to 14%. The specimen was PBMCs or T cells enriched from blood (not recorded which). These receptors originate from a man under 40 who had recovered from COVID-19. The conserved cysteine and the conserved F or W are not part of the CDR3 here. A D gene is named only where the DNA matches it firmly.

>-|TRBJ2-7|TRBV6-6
ATGQTSYEQY
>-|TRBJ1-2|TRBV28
ASSPGALNYGYT
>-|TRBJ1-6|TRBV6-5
ASSYRGPSGTTLH
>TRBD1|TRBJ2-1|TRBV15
ATSRAGGIGNEQF
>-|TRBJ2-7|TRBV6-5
ASSPTSSYEQY
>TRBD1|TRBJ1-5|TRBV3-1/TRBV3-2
ASSQEGDRGGQPQH
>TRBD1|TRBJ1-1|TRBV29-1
SVKPGQGLGGAF
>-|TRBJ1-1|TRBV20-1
SASAGDTEAF
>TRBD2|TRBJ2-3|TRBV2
ASSDSGASTDTQY
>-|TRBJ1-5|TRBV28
ASRRGNQPQH
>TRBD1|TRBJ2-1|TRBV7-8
ASSPPGGGSEQF
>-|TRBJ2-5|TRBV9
ASSVENIPPGTQY
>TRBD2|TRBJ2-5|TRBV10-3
AIMDSGGLQETQY
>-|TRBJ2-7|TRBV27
ASSYRVTYEQY
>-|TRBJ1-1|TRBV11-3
ASSLGSDTEAF
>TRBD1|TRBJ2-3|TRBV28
ASSSINRGRGTDTQY
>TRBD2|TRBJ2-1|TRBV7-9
ASSLARWRGGDNEQF
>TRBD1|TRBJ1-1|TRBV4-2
ASSQAGQGSTEAF
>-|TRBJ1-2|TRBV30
AWKGIRDNYGYT
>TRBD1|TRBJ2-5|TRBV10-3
ASLAGGMKETQY
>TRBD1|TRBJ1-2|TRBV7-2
ASSHRDRVSGYT
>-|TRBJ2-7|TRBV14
ASSQDGYEQY
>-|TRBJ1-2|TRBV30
AWRESANYGYT
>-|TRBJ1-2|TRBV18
ASSPERQGNGYT
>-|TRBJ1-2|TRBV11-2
ASSPSSGRDSNYGYT
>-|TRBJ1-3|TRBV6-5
ASSYSGGVSGNTIY
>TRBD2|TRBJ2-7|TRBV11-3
ASSLGSTSGRYEQY
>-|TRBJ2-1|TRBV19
ASSIVSRDNEQF
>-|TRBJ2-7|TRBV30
AWSLNYEQY
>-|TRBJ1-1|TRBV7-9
ASSFRAEEAF
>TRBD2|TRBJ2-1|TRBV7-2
ASRSTGTSGRSYNEQF
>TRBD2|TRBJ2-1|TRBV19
ASSNREGYYNEQF
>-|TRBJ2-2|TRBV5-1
ASSLEQGSAGELF
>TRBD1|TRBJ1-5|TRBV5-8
ASRLLGTANQPQH
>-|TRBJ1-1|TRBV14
AGSQGQGTINTEAF
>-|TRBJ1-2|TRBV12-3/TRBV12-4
ASSRTGNYGYT
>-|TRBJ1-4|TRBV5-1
ASSPLPGAEKLF
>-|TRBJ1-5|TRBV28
ASSFRGASNQPQH
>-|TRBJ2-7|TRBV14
ASSQDFTGAYEQY
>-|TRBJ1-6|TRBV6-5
ASSGRYSPLH
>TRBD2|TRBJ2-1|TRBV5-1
ASSLGLAGPRDEQF
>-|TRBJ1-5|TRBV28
ASSFSTQPQH
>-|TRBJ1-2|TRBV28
ASSLGQGGGYT
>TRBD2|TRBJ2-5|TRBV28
ASSGGGLAKETQY
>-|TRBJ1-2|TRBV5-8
ASSPTGPRGGYT